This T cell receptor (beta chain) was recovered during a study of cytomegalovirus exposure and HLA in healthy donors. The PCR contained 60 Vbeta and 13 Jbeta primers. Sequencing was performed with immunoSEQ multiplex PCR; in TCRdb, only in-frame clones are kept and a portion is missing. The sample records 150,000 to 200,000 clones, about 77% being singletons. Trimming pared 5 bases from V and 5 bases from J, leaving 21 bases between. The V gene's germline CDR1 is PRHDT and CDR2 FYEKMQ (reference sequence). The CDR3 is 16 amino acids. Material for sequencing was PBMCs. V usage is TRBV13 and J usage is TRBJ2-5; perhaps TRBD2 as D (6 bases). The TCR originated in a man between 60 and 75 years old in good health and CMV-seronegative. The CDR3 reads CASSPRGGIGGETQYF. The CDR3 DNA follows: TGTGCCAGCAGCCCCCGCGGCGGGATTGGGGGGGAGACCCAGTACTTC. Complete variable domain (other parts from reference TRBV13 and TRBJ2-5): AAGVIQSPRHLIKEKRETATLKCYPIPRHDTVYWYQQGPGQDPQFLISFYEKMQSDKGSIPDRFSAQQFSDYHSELNMSSLELGDSALYFCASSPRGGIGGETQYFGPGTRLLVL.